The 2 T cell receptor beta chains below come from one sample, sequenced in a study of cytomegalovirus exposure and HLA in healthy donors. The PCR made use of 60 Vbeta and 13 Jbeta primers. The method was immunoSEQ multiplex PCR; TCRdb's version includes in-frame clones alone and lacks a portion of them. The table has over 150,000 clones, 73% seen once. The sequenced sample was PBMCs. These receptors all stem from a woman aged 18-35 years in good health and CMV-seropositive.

The CDR3 region has the DNA TGTGCCAGCAGCCAAGTAGAGGGTCAGCCCCAGCATTTT. This encodes CASSQVEGQPQHF. The chain combines TRBV9 with TRBJ1-5; D not certain. The CDR3 consists of 13 residues. Per the germline V gene, CDR1 is SGDLS and CDR2 is YYNGEE. The V gene lost 4 bases and the J gene lost 6 bases, with 11 bases spanning the gap.

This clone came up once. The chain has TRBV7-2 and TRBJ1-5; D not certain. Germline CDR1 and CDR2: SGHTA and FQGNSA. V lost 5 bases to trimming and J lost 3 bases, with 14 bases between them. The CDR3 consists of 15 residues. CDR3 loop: CASSPWGGLNQPQHF. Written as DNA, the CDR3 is TGTGCCAGCAGCCCTTGGGGAGGTCTCAATCAGCCCCAGCATTTT.